The T cell receptor beta chain described here comes from a study of CD8+ T cells in alopecia areata. Whole-study context: Tofacitinib was taken orally by treated patients, and the dose was 5 to 10 mg twice daily. Study-level findings and limits: Sequencing of scalp samples also includes resident alphabeta T cells from normal skin.

This clone appeared once. What it binds is not known. Trimming took 2 bases from V and 3 from J, leaving 17 bases between them. The CDR3 spans 16 residues. Per the germline V gene, CDR1 is LNHNV and CDR2 is YYDKDF (reference sequence). It was cDNA, reverse transcribed from extracted RNA, that served as the sequencing template. Libraries were prepared by immunoSEQ multiplex PCR; TCRdb keeps only in-frame clonotypes and omits some of them. The data contain more than 200,000 clones, roughly two thirds of them singletons. Peripheral blood samples and lesional scalp punch biopsies were obtained from alopecia areata patients. From PBMCs, CD4+ and CD8+ T cells were sorted.

J is TRBJ2-7 and V is TRBV15, with TRBD1 as a possible D gene (5 bases). This TCR came from a human donor with alopecia areata. This sample comprised CD4+ T cells sorted from blood, obtained at week 0. The CDR3 loop reads CATSRLRQTLDYEQYF. The CDR3 nucleotides read TGTGCCACCAGCAGACTCAGACAGACCTTAGACTACGAGCAGTACTTC. The complete variable domain, with remaining parts taken from reference TRBV15 and TRBJ2-7, reads DAMVIQNPRYQVTQFGKPVTLSCSQTLNHNVMYWYQQKSSQAPKLLFHYYDKDFNNEADTPDNFQSRRPNTSFCFLDIRSPGLGDTAMYLCATSRLRQTLDYEQYFGPGTRLTVT.